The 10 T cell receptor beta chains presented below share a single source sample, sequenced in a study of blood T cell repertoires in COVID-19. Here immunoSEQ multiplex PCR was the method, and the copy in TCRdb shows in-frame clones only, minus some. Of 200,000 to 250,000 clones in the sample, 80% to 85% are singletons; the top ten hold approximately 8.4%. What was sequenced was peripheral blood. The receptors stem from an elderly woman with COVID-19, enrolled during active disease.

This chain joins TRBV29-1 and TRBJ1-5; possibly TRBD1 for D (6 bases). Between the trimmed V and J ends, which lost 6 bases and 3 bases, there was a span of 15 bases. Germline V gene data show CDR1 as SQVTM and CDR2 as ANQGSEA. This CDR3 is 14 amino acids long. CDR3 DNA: TGCAGCGTCCAACGGGGGGGGCCCAATCAGCCCCAGCATTTT. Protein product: CSVQRGGPNQPQHF.

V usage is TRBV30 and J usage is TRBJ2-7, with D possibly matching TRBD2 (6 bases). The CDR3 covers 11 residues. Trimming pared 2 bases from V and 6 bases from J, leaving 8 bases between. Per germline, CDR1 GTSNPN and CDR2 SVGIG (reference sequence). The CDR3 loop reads CAWSTGVEQYF. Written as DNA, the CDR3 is TGTGCCTGGAGTACGGGGGTCGAGCAGTACTTC.

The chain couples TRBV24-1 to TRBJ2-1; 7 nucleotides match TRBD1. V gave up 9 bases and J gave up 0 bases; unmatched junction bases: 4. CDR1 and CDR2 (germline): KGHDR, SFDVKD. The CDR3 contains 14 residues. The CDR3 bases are TGTGCCACCCAAGGGGGCTACTCCTACAATGAGCAGTTCTTC. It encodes CATQGGYSYNEQFF.

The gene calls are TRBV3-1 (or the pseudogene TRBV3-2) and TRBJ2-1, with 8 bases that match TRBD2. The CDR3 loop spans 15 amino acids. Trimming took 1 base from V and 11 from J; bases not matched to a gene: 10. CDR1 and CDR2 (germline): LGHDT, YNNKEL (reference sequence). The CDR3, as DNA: TGTGCCAGCAGCCAAGGTAATAGCGGGGTTAGGAAGCAGTTCTTC. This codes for CASSQGNSGVRKQFF.

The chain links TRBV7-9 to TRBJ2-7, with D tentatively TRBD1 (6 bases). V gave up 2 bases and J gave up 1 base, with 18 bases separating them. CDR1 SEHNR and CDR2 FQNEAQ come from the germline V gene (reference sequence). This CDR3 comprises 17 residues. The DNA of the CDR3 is TGTGCCAGCAGCTTATTGTCCGGACAGCCGACTTCCTACGAGCAGTACTTC. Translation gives CASSLLSGQPTSYEQYF.

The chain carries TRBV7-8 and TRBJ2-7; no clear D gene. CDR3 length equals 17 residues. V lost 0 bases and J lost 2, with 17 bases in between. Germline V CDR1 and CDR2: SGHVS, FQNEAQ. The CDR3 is CASSLASSGRAPYEQYF. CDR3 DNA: TGTGCCAGCAGCTTAGCGTCCTCTGGCCGTGCCCCCTACGAGCAGTACTTC.

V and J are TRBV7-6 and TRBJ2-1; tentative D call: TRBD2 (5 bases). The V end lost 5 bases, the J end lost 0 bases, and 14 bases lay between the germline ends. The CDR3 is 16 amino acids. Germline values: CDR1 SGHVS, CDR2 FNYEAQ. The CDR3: CASSASGGGSYNEQFF. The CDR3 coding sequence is TGTGCCAGCAGCGCGAGCGGAGGAGGCTCCTACAATGAGCAGTTCTTC. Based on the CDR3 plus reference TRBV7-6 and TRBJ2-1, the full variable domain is GAGVSQSPRYKVTKRGQDVALRCDPISGHVSLYWYRQALGQGPEFLTYFNYEAQQDKSGLPNDRFSAERPEGSISTLTIQRTEQRDSAMYRCASSASGGGSYNEQFFGPGTRLTVL.

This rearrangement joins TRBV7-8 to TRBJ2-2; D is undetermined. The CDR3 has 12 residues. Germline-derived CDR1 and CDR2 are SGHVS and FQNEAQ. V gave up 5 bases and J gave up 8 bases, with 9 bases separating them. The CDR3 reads CASSRGPGELFF. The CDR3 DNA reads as TGTGCCAGCAGCCGTGGGCCGGGGGAGCTGTTTTTT. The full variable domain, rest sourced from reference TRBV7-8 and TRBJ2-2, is GAGVSQSPRYKVAKRGQDVALRCDPISGHVSLFWYQQALGQGPEFLTYFQNEAQLDKSGLPSDRFFAERPEGSVSTLKIQRTQQEDSAVYLCASSRGPGELFFGEGSRLTVL.

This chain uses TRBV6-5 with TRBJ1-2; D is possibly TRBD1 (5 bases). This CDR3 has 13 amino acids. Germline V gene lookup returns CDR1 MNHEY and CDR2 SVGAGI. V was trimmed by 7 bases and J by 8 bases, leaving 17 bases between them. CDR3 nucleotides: TGTGCCAGCACCGGAGTACGGCAGGGCGGCTACACCTTC. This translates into CASTGVRQGGYTF.

This CDR3 reads CASSEEYGGAGYGYTF. The CDR3 region has the DNA TGTGCCAGCAGTGAAGAATATGGAGGGGCTGGCTATGGCTACACCTTC. The chain is built from TRBV2 and TRBJ1-2, with D perhaps matching TRBD1 (5 bases). The CDR3 contains 16 residues. Germline loops: CDR1 SNHLY, CDR2 FYNNEI. V was trimmed by 1 base and J by 4 bases, leaving 16 bases between them. The complete variable domain, with remaining parts taken from reference TRBV2 and TRBJ1-2, reads EPEVTQTPSHQVTQMGQEVILRCVPISNHLYFYWYRQILGQKVEFLVSFYNNEISEKSEIFDDQFSVERPDGSNFTLKIRSTKLEDSAMYFCASSEEYGGAGYGYTFGSGTRLTVV.